This is a list of T cell receptor beta chains from one sample in a study of graft-versus-host responses after intestinal transplantation. Method: immunoSEQ multiplex PCR; TCRdb's copy keeps in-frame clones and lacks some. The table lists approximately 82,000 clones, 80% to 95% of them singletons. The antigens these receptors bind are not known. The material was unstimulated CD8+ T cells sorted from spleen or lymph node cells, obtained before transplant. All receptors derive from a human donor who was the organ donor for an intestinal transplant. The CDR3 runs from the conserved cysteine through the conserved F or W. A D gene is named only where the DNA matches it firmly. Clone sizes are given selectively: once, few, many, or a class where the clone is expanded.

d_call,clone_size,j_call,v_call,cdr3_aa,cdr3_nt
NA,NA,TRBJ2-7,TRBV27,CASSVAVFYEQYF,TGTGCCAGCAGTGTCGCGGTGTTCTACGAGCAGTACTTC
TRBD1,once,TRBJ2-5,TRBV19,CASSKGAGGLEETQYF,TGTGCCAGTAGCAAAGGGGCAGGGGGCTTGGAAGAGACCCAGTACTTC
NA,NA,TRBJ1-4,TRBV4-1,CASSLTGRRANEKLFF,TGCGCCAGCAGCCTCACTGGGAGGAGGGCTAATGAAAAACTATTTTTT
NA,NA,TRBJ1-1,TRBV7-9,CASSKDSEAFF,TGTGCCAGCAGTAAAGACAGTGAAGCTTTCTTT
NA,NA,TRBJ1-2,TRBV28,CASSFPPDGVYGYTF,TGTGCCAGCAGTTTCCCACCCGACGGAGTCTATGGCTACACCTTC
NA,NA,TRBJ1-2,TRBV5-4,CASSLGLGPKALLDGYTF,TGTGCCAGCAGCTTGGGACTGGGTCCCAAAGCCCTTCTCGATGGCTACACCTTC
TRBD1,NA,TRBJ2-7,TRBV7-9,CASSGDRLAYF,TGTGCCAGCAGCGGGGACAGGCTAGCGTACTTC
TRBD1,once,TRBJ1-1,TRBV28,CASSLDQGARWEAFF,TGTGCCAGCAGTTTAGATCAGGGGGCAAGATGGGAAGCTTTCTTT
TRBD1,NA,TRBJ2-7,TRBV19,CASTYGQGAYEQYF,TGTGCCAGCACTTATGGACAGGGTGCCTACGAGCAGTACTTC
TRBD1,NA,TRBJ1-2,TRBV19,CATEGAERYGYTF,TGTGCCACCGAGGGGGCTGAAAGGTATGGCTACACCTTC
NA,once,TRBJ1-1,TRBV7-9,CASGSGDTEAFF,TGTGCCAGCGGTTCCGGGGACACTGAAGCTTTCTTT
NA,few,TRBJ2-7,TRBV25-1,CASSPGDFYEQYF,TGTGCCAGCAGTCCGGGGGATTTCTACGAGCAGTACTTC
TRBD2,once,TRBJ2-1,TRBV28,CASSLVVGLAGGPSYNEQFF,TGTGCCAGCAGTTTAGTAGTCGGACTAGCGGGAGGGCCCTCCTACAATGAGCAGTTCTTC
TRBD1,NA,TRBJ2-7,TRBV13,CASSRNDRAYEQYF,TGTGCCAGCAGCCGGAACGACAGGGCGTACGAGCAGTACTTC
TRBD2,NA,TRBJ2-2,TRBV27,CASSFAGGTGELFF,TGTGCCAGCAGTTTCGCGGGAGGAACCGGGGAGCTGTTTTTT
NA,NA,TRBJ2-1,TRBV19,CASSIDPIQGSSYNEQFF,TGTGCCAGTAGTATAGATCCAATTCAGGGTAGCTCCTACAATGAGCAGTTCTTC
NA,NA,TRBJ2-3,TRBV7-9,CASSLGRATDTQYF,TGTGCCAGCAGCTTAGGGAGGGCCACAGATACGCAGTATTTT
NA,NA,TRBJ1-2,TRBV7-9,CASDYRVGYGYTF,TGTGCCAGCGATTACAGGGTCGGCTATGGCTACACCTTC
TRBD1,NA,TRBJ2-7,TRBV4-1,CASSQEGGRDEQYF,TGCGCCAGCAGCCAAGAAGGGGGCCGGGACGAGCAGTACTTC
NA,NA,TRBJ2-2,TRBV5-1,CASSPQFTGELFF,TGCGCCAGCAGCCCACAGTTCACCGGGGAGCTGTTTTTT
NA,NA,TRBJ2-5,TRBV10-3,CATAAGGEKETQYF,TGTGCCACCGCGGCGGGCGGGGAGAAGGAGACCCAGTACTTC
NA,NA,TRBJ1-2,TRBV19,CASSLNGGVGYTF,TGTGCCAGTAGCCTGAACGGGGGGGTTGGCTACACCTTC
TRBD2,NA,TRBJ2-5,TRBV19,CASSASGSAETQYF,TGTGCCAGTAGTGCTAGCGGGAGTGCGGAGACCCAGTACTTC
TRBD1,NA,TRBJ1-5,TRBV19,CASSMGTVGPQHF,TGTGCCAGTAGTATGGGGACAGTAGGACCCCAGCATTTT
TRBD1,NA,TRBJ1-2,TRBV5-1,CASSLVADRGSGYTF,TGCGCCAGCAGCTTGGTGGCCGACAGGGGAAGCGGCTACACCTTC
NA,NA,TRBJ2-3,TRBV4-2,CASSPRDGSRNTDTQYF,TGTGCCAGCAGCCCTCGTGACGGGAGTAGGAACACAGATACGCAGTATTTT